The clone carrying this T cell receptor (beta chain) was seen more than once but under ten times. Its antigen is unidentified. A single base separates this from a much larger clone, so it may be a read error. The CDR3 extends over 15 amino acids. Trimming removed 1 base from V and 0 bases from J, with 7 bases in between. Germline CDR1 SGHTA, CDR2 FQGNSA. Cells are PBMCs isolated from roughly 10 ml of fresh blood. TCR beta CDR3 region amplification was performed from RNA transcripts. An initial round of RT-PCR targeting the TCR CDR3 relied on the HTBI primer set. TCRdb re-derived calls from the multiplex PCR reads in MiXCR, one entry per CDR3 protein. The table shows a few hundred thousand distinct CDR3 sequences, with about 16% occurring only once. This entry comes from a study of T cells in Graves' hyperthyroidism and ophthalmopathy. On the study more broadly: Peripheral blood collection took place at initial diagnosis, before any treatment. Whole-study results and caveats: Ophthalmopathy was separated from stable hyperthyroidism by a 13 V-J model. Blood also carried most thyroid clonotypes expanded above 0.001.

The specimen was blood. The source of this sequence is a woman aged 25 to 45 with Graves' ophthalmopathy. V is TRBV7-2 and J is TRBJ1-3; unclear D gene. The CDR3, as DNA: TGTGCCAGCAGCTTAGGATTGCTCTCTGGAAACACCATATATTTT. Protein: CASSLGLLSGNTIYF.